The source of this T cell receptor (beta chain) is a study of blood T cell repertoires in COVID-19. The wider study: There were acute and convalescent COVID-19 samples, and they came from the United States, Italy and Spain. PBMCs, B-cell-depleted T cells, or T cells provided the cDNA or gDNA that made up the material.

In the original processing: Amplified reference gene primers provided the basis for estimating nucleated cell counts. TCRdb's copy holds only in-frame clones and misses some; the assay was immunoSEQ multiplex PCR. V, J and clone size are taken as reported in that table, and D and trimming were inferred from the DNA itself. The table lists over 50,000 clones, about 85% of them singletons. CDR1 and CDR2 (germline): SGHTA, FQGTGA. V shed 6 bases and J 4 bases; nucleotides not matched to a gene: 11. This CDR3 spans 15 amino acids. Sequencing was done on a sample of peripheral blood. The chain is built from TRBV7-3 and TRBJ2-7; 8 positions agree with TRBD2. This TCR derives from a man in his fifties with acute or convalescent COVID-19. CDR3 nucleotide sequence: TGTGCCAGCAGTGCGGGGAGCGGGAGCTCGTACGAGCAGTACTTC. This sequence encodes CASSAGSGSSYEQYF.